Listed below are T cell receptor beta chains from one sample, sequenced in a study of CD4 T cells in relation to SARS-CoV-2 and coronaviruses. The data were produced by immunoSEQ multiplex PCR, yet TCRdb's version contains in-frame clones alone and is incomplete. There are 20,000 to 25,000 clones in the sample; roughly three quarters occur only once, and approximately 16% lies in the top ten. For these TCRs, the target antigens are not known. Material for sequencing was CD4+ T cells from PBMCs, cultured in vitro. Source of these receptors: a human donor in good health. Each CDR3 is given without its conserved first and last residue. Fields, in order: V gene, CDR3 protein.

>TRBV11-2
ASSSFGTSNSDEQF
>TRBV7-8
ASSLAQGGFSKSPLH
>TRBV6-5
ASRGGQMNTGELF
>TRBV7-3
ASSANRDNEQF
>TRBV20-1
SARQPTEAF
>TRBV11-3
ASSSGPNEKLF
>TRBV11-2
ASSPRPGDTEAF
>TRBV6-5
ASAGTGGGADTQY
>TRBV2
ASSKKPNTGELF
>TRBV6-1
ASSEQAGNSNQPQH
>TRBV13
ASSFGTYNEQF
>TRBV14
ASSPFTDTQY